What follows describes a single TCR beta chain. The data originate from a study of blood T cell repertoires in COVID-19. Study overall: Whether acute or convalescent, the COVID-19 samples came from the United States, Italy and Spain. T cells, B-cell-depleted T cells, or PBMCs provided the cDNA or gDNA that served as material.

Authors' methods: For nucleated cells, counts were estimated from reference gene primer amplification. TCRdb's table, derived via immunoSEQ multiplex PCR, lists solely in-frame clones and lacks some. V and J calls and clone size come straight from that table; D and trimming were deduced from the DNA. The sample includes about 170,000 clones, about four fifths of them seen just once. Germline values: CDR1 SGHVS, CDR2 FQNEAQ. The V segment lost 5 bases and the J segment 9 bases; nucleotides outside the gene matches: 11. This CDR3 has 16 residues. The receptor was isolated from a human donor with acute or convalescent COVID-19. The donor label of this sample is uncertain. The rearrangement joins TRBV7-8 to TRBJ2-1, with TRBD2 matching 12 bases. The source material was peripheral blood. CDR3 DNA sequence: TGTGCCAGCAGCCCCCTAACTAGCGGGGGGCGAGGTGAGCAGTTCTTC. Protein product: CASSPLTSGGRGEQFF.